Below, 26 T cell receptor beta chains from the same sample are listed, as sequenced in a study of T cells in Graves' hyperthyroidism and ophthalmopathy. What was amplified from RNA transcripts were TCR beta CDR3 regions. The HTBI primer set drove a first-round RT-PCR of the TCR CDR3. Each CDR3 protein is one row after TCRdb ran MiXCR on the multiplex PCR reads. The sample includes a few hundred thousand distinct CDR3 sequences, 14% of them seen just once. Sequences were obtained from blood. All receptors derive from a woman in her thirties with Graves' hyperthyroidism that later progressed to Graves' ophthalmopathy.

The gene calls are TRBV2 and TRBJ1-1, with D unresolved. CDR1 SNHLY and CDR2 FYNNEI come from the germline V gene. Deletions cut 2 bases from V and 1 base from J, with 8 bases between. This CDR3 spans 14 amino acids. The CDR3 DNA reads as TGTGCCAGCAGTGAACGGGAAGAGAACACTGAAGCTTTCTTT. Protein product: CASSEREENTEAFF.

This clonotype occurred a few times. A single base separates this from a much larger clone, so it may be a read error. CDR3 in DNA: TGCAGCGTTAAAGGCGGGGATCTACGGCAAGAGACCCAGTACTTC. This codes for CSVKGGDLRQETQYF. The gene calls are TRBV29-1 and TRBJ2-5, with D possibly TRBD2 on 6 matching bases. Germline V lookup: CDR1 SQVTM, CDR2 ANQGSEA. V dropped 5 bases and J dropped 2 bases, with 18 bases sitting between them. The CDR3 contains 15 residues.

The V and J genes are TRBV6-2 or TRBV6-3 and TRBJ2-1; 9 bases match TRBD2. The CDR3 spans 16 residues. The J segment lost 0 bases and the V segment lost 8 bases, leaving 8 bases of the junction unmatched. From germline, CDR1 is MNHEY and CDR2 SVGEGT. The CDR3 sequence: CASGAGGPSSYNEQFF. The CDR3 coding sequence is TGTGCCAGCGGGGCGGGAGGGCCCTCCTCCTACAATGAGCAGTTCTTC.

This clonotype was detected many times. J is TRBJ1-1 and V is TRBV27; possibly TRBD1 for D (5 bases). V dropped 5 bases and J dropped 7 bases, with 11 bases sitting between them. In germline, CDR1 is MNHEY, CDR2 SMNVEV (reference sequence). CDR3 length: 12 residues. CDR3 region: CASSIPGSEAFF. The DNA of the CDR3 is TGTGCCAGCAGTATCCCAGGGAGTGAAGCTTTCTTT.

This clonotype was seen many times. V gene TRBV7-9 combines with J gene TRBJ1-4; D is perhaps TRBD1 (5 bases). This CDR3 contains 13 residues. CDR1 and CDR2 from the germline V gene are SEHNR and FQNEAQ (reference sequence). The V end lost 5 bases, the J end lost 10 bases, and 14 bases lay between the germline ends. CDR3 sequence (DNA): TGTGCCAGCAGCACCAGGACAATTGGAAAACTGTTTTTT. This codes for CASSTRTIGKLFF.

This clonotype was seen a handful of times. The CDR3 DNA follows: TGTGCCAGCTCTCCCAACACAGGGGGGAACTACAATGAGCAGTTCTTC. Amino acids: CASSPNTGGNYNEQFF. The chain has TRBV18 and TRBJ2-1; the match to TRBD1 covers 8 bases. From germline, CDR1 is KGHSH and CDR2 LQKENI. CDR3 length: 16 amino acids. J was trimmed by 3 bases and V by 6 bases; bases with no gene match: 10.

This clonotype was observed many times. This chain uses TRBV6-1 with TRBJ1-3; weak D call: TRBD1 (5 bases). V shed 6 bases and J shed 4 bases, with 16 bases lying between them. Germline V lookup: CDR1 MNHNS, CDR2 SASEGT. The CDR3 consists of 15 residues. The CDR3, as DNA: TGTGCCAGCAGACGGGACGCCGTCGGGGGAAACACCATATATTTT. Its protein is CASRRDAVGGNTIYF.

The gene calls are TRBV2 and TRBJ1-4, with D unclear. The CDR3 is 14 residues long. V gave up 4 bases and J gave up 0 bases, with 6 bases separating them. Looked up from germline, CDR1 is SNHLY and CDR2 is FYNNEI. CDR3 bases: TGTGCCAGCAGTGCGGATCCAACTAATGAAAAACTGTTTTTT. This gives the protein CASSADPTNEKLFF.

Concerning this clonotype: This may arise from a read error, as a much more abundant clone is one base away. The chain couples TRBV24-1 to TRBJ2-5; unclear D gene. The closer fit of TRBJ2-1 to the DNA end suggests the J call may be wrong. The length of the CDR3 is 12 residues. Germline lookup yields CDR1 KGHDR and CDR2 SFDVKD. CDR3 loop: CATSDFKETQFF. DNA of the CDR3: TGTGCCACCAGTGATTTTAAAGAGACCCAGTTCTTC.

This clonotype was seen a handful of times. The chain combines TRBV6-2 or TRBV6-3 with TRBJ2-7; TRBD1 agrees at 9 bases. The germline gives CDR1 MNHEY, CDR2 SVGEGT. This CDR3 is 15 amino acids long. V lost 4 bases, J lost 2 bases, and 6 bases stayed unmatched. The CDR3 loop is CASSSRDREAYEQYF. CDR3 DNA: TGTGCCAGCAGTTCCAGGGACAGGGAAGCCTACGAGCAGTACTTC.

This clonotype was detected ten times or more. The chain joins TRBV20-1 to TRBJ2-7; 9 positions agree with TRBD1. The V gene's germline CDR1 is DFQATT and CDR2 SNEGSKA (reference sequence). Germline trimming cut 6 bases from V and 5 bases from J; bases unmatched to any gene: 5. This CDR3 is built from 12 residues. CDR3 sequence: CSAEGQGNEQYF. CDR3 DNA sequence: TGCAGTGCCGAAGGACAGGGGAACGAGCAGTACTTC.

The chain has TRBV30 and TRBJ1-6; no firm D call. Trimming removed 3 bases at V and 5 bases at J, with 14 bases between. The CDR3 sequence is 15 residues long. Germline values: CDR1 GTSNPN, CDR2 SVGIG (reference sequence). CDR3 coding DNA: TGTGCCTGGAGCCATATAGGGTTTAATAATTCACCCCTCCACTTT. Amino acids: CAWSHIGFNNSPLHF.

This chain's CDR3 is CASSLRAGADTQYF. The DNA of the CDR3 is TGTGCCAGCAGCCTGAGGGCAGGGGCAGATACGCAGTATTTT. The genes are TRBV7-9 and TRBJ2-3; a possible D gene is TRBD1 (6 bases). Trimming took 5 bases from V and 4 from J, leaving 13 bases between them. This CDR3 comprises 14 residues. The germline V gene encodes CDR1 SEHNR and CDR2 FQNEAQ (reference sequence).

At least ten counts were recorded for this clonotype. V and J are TRBV7-2 and TRBJ2-1, with 9 bases identical to TRBD1. Germline-derived CDR1 and CDR2 are SGHTA and FQGNSA. With 2 bases clipped from V and 4 bases from J, the junction kept 3 bases outside the gene matches. The CDR3 consists of 15 residues. In DNA form, the CDR3 reads TGTGCCAGCAGCTTATGGGACAGGGAGTACAATGAGCAGTTCTTC. This gives the protein CASSLWDREYNEQFF.

This clonotype has at least ten counts. J is TRBJ1-4 and V is TRBV28; 7 nucleotides line up with TRBD1. Germline lookup yields CDR1 MDHEN and CDR2 SYDVKM. J was trimmed by 4 bases and V by 8 bases; bases with no gene match: 4. This CDR3 is 13 amino acids long. CDR3 region: CASGTGVNEKLFF. In DNA form, the CDR3 reads TGTGCCAGCGGAACAGGGGTTAATGAAAAACTGTTTTTT.

This clonotype was seen ten or more times. This rearrangement joins TRBV7-3 to TRBJ1-2; 8 positions agree with TRBD1. The V and J ends lost 5 bases and 5 bases, in that order; junction bases with no gene match: 13. This CDR3 region has 16 residues. Germline lookup yields CDR1 SGHTA and CDR2 FQGTGA. CDR3 nucleotides: TGTGCCAGCAGCCAGGACAGGGCGCGCCTCCTTTATGGCTACACCTTC. Translated, it gives CASSQDRARLLYGYTF.

The chain has TRBV4-2 and TRBJ2-1; 11 bases align to TRBD2. V shed 4 bases, J shed 7 bases, and the junction held 9 bases outside the gene matches. Germline V gene lookup returns CDR1 LGHNA and CDR2 YNFKEQ. The CDR3 runs to 16 residues. In DNA form, the CDR3 reads TGTGCCAGCAGCCCGAGACTAGCGGGAACCGCAAATGAGCAGTTCTTC. It translates to CASSPRLAGTANEQFF.

The table lists this clonotype with many counts. This CDR3 reads CSASRTEIRTEAFF. CDR3 bases: TGCAGTGCCTCGCGGACAGAGATTAGGACTGAAGCTTTCTTT. The genes are TRBV20-1 and TRBJ1-1, with D tentatively TRBD1 (6 bases). V shed 6 bases and J shed 5 bases, with 19 bases lying between them. Per the germline V gene, CDR1 is DFQATT and CDR2 is SNEGSKA (reference sequence). The CDR3 is 14 amino acids.

The V call is TRBV20-1, the J call TRBJ1-1; D possibly corresponds to TRBD1 (5 bases). Germline V gene lookup returns CDR1 DFQATT and CDR2 SNEGSKA (reference sequence). Trimming took off 0 bases at V and 6 bases at J, with 11 bases between the two ends. This CDR3 has 13 amino acids. The CDR3 DNA follows: TGCAGTGCTAGAGATCGGGGGGATCCTGAAGCTTTCTTT. Translation: CSARDRGDPEAFF.

To note about this clonotype: One junction end disagrees with the germline gene, perhaps due to a read error. The V gene is TRBV27, the J gene TRBJ2-5, with D perhaps matching TRBD2 (5 bases). The CDR3 extends over 14 amino acids. In germline, CDR1 is MNHEY, CDR2 SMNVEV (reference sequence). CDR3 nucleotides: TGTGCCAGCAGTGTATCGGGATGGGGAGAGACCCAGTACTTC. Translated, it gives CASSVSGWGETQYF.

This clonotype appeared many times. The J gene is TRBJ1-1, the V gene TRBV7-9, with D unresolved. The CDR3 has 14 amino acids. Germline CDR1 and CDR2: SEHNR and FQNEAQ (reference sequence). Trimming removed 5 bases from V and 2 bases from J, with 12 bases in between. CDR3 in DNA: TGTGCCAGCAGCCCCCAACCCCCAAACACTGAAGCTTTCTTT. Amino acids: CASSPQPPNTEAFF. The whole variable domain, remainder taken from reference TRBV7-9 and TRBJ1-1, is DTGVSQNPRHKITKRGQNVTFRCDPISEHNRLYWYRQTLGQGPEFLTYFQNEAQLEKSRLLSDRFSAERPKGSFSTLEIQRTEQGDSAMYLCASSPQPPNTEAFFGQGTRLTVV.

This clonotype was counted only a few times. The chain employs TRBV20-1 and TRBJ2-2, with a weak D call TRBD1 (6 bases). V was shortened by 6 bases and J by 2 bases, with 13 bases between the two germline ends. This CDR3 spans 14 amino acids. Germline loops: CDR1 DFQATT, CDR2 SNEGSKA (reference sequence). Here the CDR3 reads CSAIAGANTGELFF. The CDR3 DNA sequence: TGCAGTGCCATTGCAGGGGCCAACACCGGGGAGCTGTTTTTT.

The sample holds many counts of this clonotype. The chain carries TRBV13 and TRBJ1-2; a weak D match, TRBD1 (5 bases). Looked up from germline, CDR1 is PRHDT and CDR2 is FYEKMQ (reference sequence). V lost 5 bases and J 3 bases, leaving 10 bases between the germline ends. CDR3 size: 13 residues. CDR3 protein: CASSRRGDYGYTF. CDR3 DNA: TGTGCCAGCAGCAGGCGGGGGGACTATGGCTACACCTTC.

V is TRBV20-1 and J is TRBJ2-2; maybe TRBD2 (6 bases). V was shortened by 7 bases and J by 3 bases, with 12 bases between the two germline ends. The V gene's germline CDR1 is DFQATT and CDR2 SNEGSKA (reference sequence). The CDR3 loop spans 13 amino acids. This CDR3 is CSVPGLYTGELFF. The CDR3 DNA is TGCAGTGTCCCGGGACTTTACACCGGGGAGCTGTTTTTT.

This chain links TRBV11-2 with TRBJ2-7; 13 bases agree with TRBD2. CDR1 and CDR2 from the germline V gene are SGHAT and FQNNGV. The CDR3 length is 16 residues. V lost 3 bases, J lost 3 bases, and 5 bases stayed unmatched. The CDR3: CASSFPGLAGLYEQYF. CDR3 nucleotides: TGTGCCAGCAGCTTTCCGGGACTAGCGGGACTCTACGAGCAGTACTTC.

This clonotype was picked up many times. V gene TRBV12-3 or TRBV12-4 combines with J gene TRBJ1-5, with D perhaps matching TRBD1 (5 bases). Trimming removed 4 bases at V and 10 bases at J, with 20 bases between. The CDR3 covers 15 residues. The CDR3 DNA reads as TGTGCCAGCAGTTGGGCAGGGAAGGACGGCCATCCCCAGCATTTT. Translation gives CASSWAGKDGHPQHF.